These T cell receptor beta chains were read from a single sample in a study of shared clonotypes between healthy human individuals. Sequencing was performed with immunoSEQ multiplex PCR; in TCRdb, only in-frame clones are kept and a portion is missing. The sample comprises approximately 980,000 clones, approximately 76% of which are singletons, and approximately 1.5% rests with the top ten. The sample comprised memory CD4+ T cells sorted from blood. The receptor set was obtained from a man younger than 35 in good health. The CDR3 runs from the conserved cysteine through the conserved F or W. D genes are given only for firm matches. Some rows have no size entry. The others give once, few or many, or a class for an expanded clone.

abundance,j_gene,v_gene,d_gene,CDR3aa,CDR3nt
NA,TRBJ2-3,TRBV7-2,NA,CASSFGEGTDTQYF,TGTGCCAGCAGCTTTGGGGAGGGCACAGATACGCAGTATTTT
NA,TRBJ1-5,TRBV6-5,NA,CASSPGTRSNQPQHF,TGTGCCAGCAGTCCCGGGACGAGGAGCAATCAGCCCCAGCATTTT
NA,TRBJ2-5,TRBV2,TRBD2,CASRGSGVQETQYF,TGTGCCAGCAGGGGTAGCGGGGTACAAGAGACCCAGTACTTC
NA,TRBJ2-4,TRBV5-1,NA,CASSPGRGEGAKNIQYF,TGCGCCAGCAGCCCCGGGCGCGGTGAAGGGGCCAAAAACATTCAGTACTTC
few,TRBJ2-7,TRBV12-5,NA,CASAGTPPKYF,TGTGCTAGTGCTGGGACACCCCCCAAGTACTTC
NA,TRBJ2-3,TRBV5-1,NA,CASSQDGTAGDTQYF,TGCGCCAGCAGCCAGGACGGGACGGCCGGAGATACGCAGTATTTT
NA,TRBJ2-2,TRBV30,NA,CAWSVLQNTGELFF,TGTGCCTGGAGTGTACTTCAGAACACCGGGGAGCTGTTTTTT
NA,TRBJ1-3,TRBV5-1,NA,CASSLAGPLSGNTIYF,TGCGCCAGCAGCTTGGCAGGCCCCCTCTCTGGAAACACCATATATTTT
NA,TRBJ2-7,TRBV28,TRBD2,CASSLRRGGSYEQYF,TGTGCCAGCAGTTTACGGCGGGGGGGCAGCTACGAGCAGTACTTC
once,TRBJ1-5,TRBV6-1,TRBD1,CASSLPQGSDQPQHF,TGTGCCAGCAGTTTACCACAGGGGTCGGATCAGCCCCAGCATTTT
once,TRBJ2-1,TRBV5-1,TRBD2,CASSRSGSGGEEQFF,TGCGCCAGCAGTCGAAGCGGTAGCGGGGGGGAAGAGCAGTTCTTC
NA,TRBJ2-7,TRBV6-6,TRBD1,CASSHPGQGSYEQYF,TGTGCCAGCAGTCATCCGGGACAGGGATCCTACGAGCAGTACTTC
once,TRBJ1-4,TRBV14,TRBD1,CASSQAGTGAGKLFF,TGTGCCAGCAGCCAAGCCGGGACAGGGGCTGGAAAACTGTTTTTT
NA,TRBJ2-7,TRBV5-8,NA,CASSLDPRQDEQYF,TGTGCCAGCAGCTTGGACCCTAGACAGGACGAGCAGTACTTC
few,TRBJ2-7,TRBV18,TRBD2,CASSPGLAGNSYEQYF,TGTGCCAGCTCACCCGGACTAGCGGGGAACTCCTACGAGCAGTACTTC
few,TRBJ2-7,TRBV9,NA,CASSTQGSGEQYF,TGTGCCAGCAGCACTCAAGGTAGTGGCGAGCAGTACTTC
NA,TRBJ1-3,TRBV30,NA,CAWSAGYTIYF,TGTGCCTGGAGTGCGGGGTACACCATATATTTT
NA,TRBJ2-7,TRBV7-2,NA,CASSLYGGPYEQYF,TGTGCCAGCAGCTTATACGGGGGGCCCTACGAGCAGTACTTC
few,TRBJ2-3,TRBV5-1,TRBD2,CASRDGTSDSTDTQYF,TGCGCCAGCAGAGACGGGACTAGCGACAGCACAGATACGCAGTATTTT
few,TRBJ2-1,TRBV4-3,TRBD2,CASSQDRLAYSSYNEQFF,TGCGCCAGCAGCCAAGATCGACTAGCGTATAGCTCCTACAATGAGCAGTTCTTC
NA,TRBJ2-3,TRBV13,NA,CASSLGPSQPSSTDTQYF,TGTGCCAGCAGCTTAGGACCGAGCCAACCCTCAAGCACAGATACGCAGTATTTT
NA,TRBJ2-5,TRBV7-2,TRBD2,CASSLVGISGASGETQYF,TGTGCCAGCAGCTTAGTGGGGATTAGCGGGGCGTCGGGAGAGACCCAGTACTTC
NA,TRBJ1-1,TRBV18,NA,CASSPPHLNTEAFF,TGTGCCAGCTCACCACCACACCTGAACACTGAAGCTTTCTTT
NA,TRBJ2-5,TRBV7-2,NA,CASSLKETQYF,TGTGCCAGCAGCCTTAAGGAGACCCAGTACTTC
once,TRBJ2-1,TRBV6-1,NA,CASNQDRNEQFF,TGTGCCAGCAACCAAGACAGGAATGAGCAGTTCTTC
NA,TRBJ2-5,TRBV10-3,TRBD1,CAISETGVETQYF,TGTGCCATCAGTGAGACAGGGGTTGAGACCCAGTACTTC
NA,TRBJ2-3,TRBV2,NA,CASSENLGWDTDTQYF,TGTGCCAGCAGTGAAAATCTGGGCTGGGACACAGATACGCAGTATTTT
NA,TRBJ2-7,TRBV18,NA,CASSPPGGAFSSYEQYF,TGTGCCAGCTCACCACCGGGCGGGGCTTTTAGCTCCTACGAGCAGTACTTC
once,TRBJ2-7,TRBV6-5,NA,CASSLADEQYF,TGTGCCAGCAGTTTGGCGGACGAGCAGTACTTC
once,TRBJ2-3,TRBV5-1,TRBD2,CASSLALAGWTDTQYF,TGCGCCAGCAGCTTGGCCCTAGCGGGCTGGACGGATACGCAGTATTTT
NA,TRBJ1-5,TRBV6-5,NA,CASSYGRNSNQPQHF,TGTGCCAGCAGTTATGGCAGAAATAGCAATCAGCCCCAGCATTTT
NA,TRBJ2-7,TRBV5-1,TRBD2,CASMLAGGYEQYF,TGCGCCAGCATGCTAGCGGGAGGATACGAGCAGTACTTC
few,TRBJ1-2,TRBV28,NA,CASSPAQGRGYTF,TGTGCCAGCAGCCCCGCGCAGGGCCGCGGCTACACCTTC